The 2 T cell receptor beta chains listed next were all sequenced from one sample in a study of shared clonotypes between healthy human individuals. Profiled with immunoSEQ multiplex PCR; TCRdb holds only in-frame clones, not every one. The table shows around 500,000 clones, with approximately 81% occurring only once. Sequenced: PBMCs. All receptors derive from a woman aged 40 to 50 in good health. Some clones in this sample may be carry-over from other donors' samples.

J is TRBJ1-1 and V is TRBV19, with 7 bases matching TRBD1. The V gene end was trimmed by 2 bases and the J gene end by 5 bases; junction bases not matched to a gene: 5. Germline V CDR1 and CDR2: LNHDA, SQIVND (reference sequence). CDR3 length equals 14 residues. CDR3 loop: CASSIWARGTEAFF. For the CDR3, the DNA is TGTGCCAGTAGTATATGGGCCAGGGGGACTGAAGCTTTCTTT.

The chain carries TRBV18 and TRBJ2-1; TRBD2 matches at 8 bases. Germline CDR1 KGHSH, CDR2 LQKENI. This CDR3 has 16 residues. V shed 2 bases, J shed 2 bases, and the junction held 5 bases outside the gene matches. The chain's CDR3 is CASSPGAGGPYNEQFF. The CDR3 nucleotides are TGTGCCAGCTCACCAGGGGCGGGGGGCCCCTACAATGAGCAGTTCTTC.